This is a list of T cell receptor beta chains from one sample in a study of blood T cell repertoires in COVID-19. Here immunoSEQ multiplex PCR was the method, and the copy in TCRdb shows in-frame clones only, minus some. The repertoire holds about 80,000 clones, with approximately 90% as singletons. Sample: peripheral blood. The receptors come from a woman of 80 years or more with active or convalescent COVID-19. The CDR3 runs from the conserved cysteine through the conserved F or W. A D gene is named only where the DNA matches it firmly. Size values are once, few and many counts, or a class for expanded clones, and some rows have none.

v_gene	j_gene	len	d_gene	abundance	CDR3nt	CDR3aa
TRBV19	TRBJ1-5	15	TRBD1	NA	TGTGCCAGTACCGCCGGGACAGGATTCAATCAGCCCCAGCATTTT	CASTAGTGFNQPQHF
TRBV3-1/TRBV3-2	TRBJ2-7	17	NA	NA	TGTGCCAGCAGCCAACAGGAATCCTCGGTGTGGCCCTACGAGCAGTACTTC	CASSQQESSVWPYEQYF
TRBV7-9	TRBJ2-1	14	NA	NA	TGTGCCAGCAGCTGGACAAGCTCCTACAATGAGCAGTTCTTC	CASSWTSSYNEQFF
TRBV7-8	TRBJ2-5	15	TRBD1	NA	TGTGCCAGCAGCCCCATCGGGACAGGTTGGGAGACCCAGTACTTC	CASSPIGTGWETQYF
TRBV4-1	TRBJ1-5	14	NA	few	TGCGCCAGCAGCCAAGAACAGATTGATCAGCCCCAGCATTTT	CASSQEQIDQPQHF
TRBV18	TRBJ1-1	11	NA	NA	TGTGCCAGCTCCCCGGACCGGGGGGCTTTCTTT	CASSPDRGAFF
TRBV6-2/TRBV6-3	TRBJ2-7	15	TRBD1	once	TGTGCCAGCAGTTCAACAGGACAGGGATCGGGCGAGCAGTACTTC	CASSSTGQGSGEQYF
TRBV18	TRBJ2-7	14	TRBD1	NA	TGTGCCAGCTCACGGGGACAGGCCAACTACGAGCAGTACTTC	CASSRGQANYEQYF
TRBV28	TRBJ2-5	15	TRBD1	NA	TGTGCCAGCAGTTCGGCCCGACAGGGGGGGAAGACCCAGTACTTC	CASSSARQGGKTQYF
TRBV18	TRBJ2-7	14	NA	NA	TGTGCCAGCTCACCAACGTCACAGGGCTACGAGCAGTACTTC	CASSPTSQGYEQYF
TRBV28	TRBJ1-5	13	NA	NA	TGTGCCAGCAGTTTACTCCAGAATCAGCCCCAGCATTTT	CASSLLQNQPQHF
TRBV30	TRBJ1-2	14	NA	NA	TGTGCCTGGAGTGTACTATCAGGGGCTGCTGGCTACACCTTC	CAWSVLSGAAGYTF
TRBV5-1	TRBJ2-2	16	TRBD2	NA	TGCGCCAGCAGCTTATTGAGAAGCGGGGGGTCCGGGGAGCTGTTTTTT	CASSLLRSGGSGELFF
TRBV20-1	TRBJ2-2	12	NA	NA	TGCAGTGCTAGTCCGAGTACTGGGGAGCTGTTTTTT	CSASPSTGELFF
TRBV6-5	TRBJ1-2	15	TRBD1	NA	TGTGCCAGCAGTTACTCCACCCAGGGGGCTACTGGCTACACCTTC	CASSYSTQGATGYTF
TRBV12-3/TRBV12-4	TRBJ1-1	10	NA	few	TGTGCCAGCGTCTACACTGAAGCTTTCTTT	CASVYTEAFF
TRBV27	TRBJ2-4	15	TRBD1	few	TGTGCCAGCAGTTTGACAGGGGTAGCCAAAAACATTCAGTACTTC	CASSLTGVAKNIQYF
TRBV19	TRBJ1-6	18	TRBD1	NA	TGTGCCAGTAGTCCAACCAGACAGGGGATTACCTATAATTCACCCCTCCACTTT	CASSPTRQGITYNSPLHF
TRBV30	TRBJ1-5	15	NA	NA	TGTGCCTGGAGTCGGACAGCGAATAGCAATCAGCCCCAGCATTTT	CAWSRTANSNQPQHF
TRBV29-1	TRBJ2-2	13	TRBD2	NA	TGCAGCGTTGGGGCGGGAGGAGGCGGGGAGCTGTTTTTT	CSVGAGGGGELFF
TRBV4-2	TRBJ2-1	16	TRBD2	NA	TGTGCCAGCAGCCAGGACAGTAGCGGGGCTTACAATGAGCAGTTCTTC	CASSQDSSGAYNEQFF
TRBV11-3	TRBJ2-1	14	TRBD2	NA	TGTGCCAGCAGCAGGACTAGCCGTGACAATGAGCAGTTCTTC	CASSRTSRDNEQFF
TRBV19	TRBJ1-4	16	NA	NA	TGTGCCAGTAGTCGCCAGGGCCTAATGTCCGACGAAAAACTGTTTTTT	CASSRQGLMSDEKLFF
TRBV7-9	TRBJ1-1	14	NA	NA	TGTGCCAGCAGCTTAGTGGCAGGGTCGACTGAAGCTTTCTTT	CASSLVAGSTEAFF
TRBV18	TRBJ1-5	15	NA	NA	TGTGCCAGCTCATCTTCCGGGACACAAAATCAGCCCCAGCATTTT	CASSSSGTQNQPQHF
TRBV7-8	TRBJ1-2	15	TRBD1	once	TGTGCCAGCAGCCTAGGGACAGGCAGCCGGTGGGGCTACACCTTC	CASSLGTGSRWGYTF
TRBV7-2	TRBJ1-5	15	NA	few	TGTGCCAGCAGCCTAGGAGGGACACAGGGTTGGCCCCAGCATTTT	CASSLGGTQGWPQHF
TRBV2	TRBJ2-7	13	NA	NA	TGTGCCAGCAACAGGGAGAGTCCCTACGAGCAGTACTTC	CASNRESPYEQYF
TRBV5-1	TRBJ1-2	16	TRBD1	NA	TGCGCCAGCAGCCCTGTAGTGCGGACAGGGGGCTATGGCTACACCTTC	CASSPVVRTGGYGYTF
TRBV20-1	TRBJ1-1	14	NA	NA	TGCAGTGCTAGTCCGGGTCTCCGACACACTGAAGCTTTCTTT	CSASPGLRHTEAFF
TRBV4-1	TRBJ2-1	15	TRBD2	NA	TGCGCCAGCAGCCACCCGGGGGGGGTCTACAATGAGCAGTTCTTC	CASSHPGGVYNEQFF
TRBV6-5	TRBJ2-7	14	TRBD1	once	TGTGCCAGCAGGCAGGGGGTAAGGTCCTACGAGCAGTACTTC	CASRQGVRSYEQYF
TRBV5-4	TRBJ2-3	14	TRBD2	NA	TGTGCCAGCAGCCGGGGCGGGGGAGCAGATACGCAGTATTTT	CASSRGGGADTQYF
TRBV9	TRBJ1-2	16	TRBD1	NA	TGTGCCAGCAGCGGGGGGACAGCCCTTAATAACTATGGCTACACCTTC	CASSGGTALNNYGYTF
TRBV30	TRBJ1-6	16	NA	NA	TGTGCCTGGACTCCCCTCGACAGGTCCTATAATTCACCCCTCCACTTT	CAWTPLDRSYNSPLHF
TRBV11-3	TRBJ2-7	13	NA	NA	TGTGCCAGCAGCCCGAGCGGGTCTGGTGAGCAGTACTTC	CASSPSGSGEQYF
TRBV6-5	TRBJ2-3	11	NA	few	TGTGCCAGTCGACTGCGAGATACGCAGTATTTT	CASRLRDTQYF
TRBV7-9	TRBJ1-2	13	TRBD1	NA	TGTGCCAGCAGCAGAACGGGGACAGGGGCCTACACCTTC	CASSRTGTGAYTF
TRBV19	TRBJ2-2	16	TRBD1	NA	TGTGCCAGTGAACCCCGGGACAGGGCCAACACCGGGGAGCTGTTTTTT	CASEPRDRANTGELFF
TRBV9	TRBJ2-2	16	NA	NA	TGTGCCAGCAGCGATCAATCAGGGGCTAGCACCGGGGAGCTGTTTTTT	CASSDQSGASTGELFF
TRBV19	TRBJ1-1	14	NA	NA	TGTGCCAGTAGTATAGGAGGGGGGGGCACTGAAGCTTTCTTT	CASSIGGGGTEAFF
TRBV11-2	TRBJ2-5	14	NA	NA	TGTGCCAGCAGCTTGGGGGGACGGGTCGAGACCCAGTACTTC	CASSLGGRVETQYF
TRBV2	TRBJ1-6	13	TRBD1	NA	TGTGCCAGCAGCAGGGGGCTGGGTTCACCCCTCCACTTT	CASSRGLGSPLHF
TRBV10-3	TRBJ1-5	14	TRBD1	NA	TGTGCCATCAGCCGCGGGACAGCGGAACAGCCCCAGCATTTT	CAISRGTAEQPQHF
TRBV28	TRBJ1-2	13	TRBD1	NA	TGTGCCAGCAGTTGGACAGGGATTACCGGCTACACCTTC	CASSWTGITGYTF
TRBV12-3/TRBV12-4	TRBJ1-2	13	TRBD1	NA	TGTGCCAGCCAGCTCGGGACAGGCTATGGCTACACCTTC	CASQLGTGYGYTF
TRBV6-5	TRBJ1-3	14	NA	NA	TGTGCCAGCTCCCGGGAATACTCTGGAAACACCATATATTTT	CASSREYSGNTIYF
TRBV9	TRBJ2-1	19	TRBD2	NA	TGTGCCAGCAGCCCCAAGACCTCACTAGCGGGGGTCCATTACAATGAGCAGTTCTTC	CASSPKTSLAGVHYNEQFF
TRBV5-4	TRBJ1-2	15	TRBD1	NA	TGTGCCAGCAGCTTGGGGGGACAGGCGAAAGGAGGCTACACCTTC	CASSLGGQAKGGYTF